This T cell receptor (beta chain) was profiled in a study of identifying expanded T cells in peripheral blood. The study's findings and limits: Around 1.2 clones differed between technical replicates, versus approximately 16 and 19 over time. Variance in clone template counts between approximately 2-week samples significantly increased with total template count across all healthy donors.

No infections or other immune events were documented during collection. TCRdb keeps only in-frame clones here, not all; method: immunoSEQ multiplex PCR. This sample has around 76,000 clones, with approximately 87% found just once. Remarks on this clone: Its antigen remains unidentified.

V gave up 8 bases and J gave up 2 bases; unmatched junction bases: 3. The CDR3 has 12 residues. The germline V gene has CDR1 MNHEY and CDR2 SVGAGI. V usage is TRBV6-5 and J usage is TRBJ2-7, with TRBD1 identical over 7 bases. The sequence was collected from a person aged 18 to 75 in good health. The sequenced sample consisted of blood. CDR3 DNA: TGTGCCAGCCGGGACAGAGCCTACGAGCAGTACTTC. Protein product: CASRDRAYEQYF.